This TCR beta chain was retrieved from a study of T-cell memory formation after mild COVID-19. This clonotype turned up a few times. V trimming: 5 bases; J trimming: 2 bases; junction bases outside the gene matches: 14. In germline, CDR1 is MNHNS, CDR2 SASEGT. This CDR3 has 17 amino acids. TCRdb ran MiXCR on the 5' RACE reads and lists one entry per CDR3 protein. The data hold roughly 110,000 distinct CDR3 sequences, with 9.5% to 15% observed a single time. The sequencing input was PBMCs or a T cell subset sorted from them (not recorded which). This clonotype was sampled from an adult woman who had mild COVID-19 (a few samples of this study predate the infection). Cell type and time point are not known. The chain links TRBV6-1 to TRBJ2-7, with 8 bases aligning to TRBD2. CDR3 loop: CASSLRGSGGNPYEQYF. The CDR3 DNA reads TGTGCCAGCAGTCTCCGCGGGAGCGGGGGAAACCCCTACGAGCAGTACTTC.